This TCR beta chain was captured by sequencing in a study of blood T cell repertoires in COVID-19. The length of the CDR3 is 11 residues. The V end was cut by 2 bases, the J end by 4 bases, with 5 bases between. The germline V gene has CDR1 DFQATT and CDR2 SNEGSKA (reference sequence). The assay was immunoSEQ multiplex PCR, and TCRdb's table has in-frame clones only and misses some. The sample lists some 90,000 clones, less than 75% occurring once. This receptor was identified in a woman aged 55-70 years in a cohort sampled during active or convalescent COVID-19. Sequenced material: peripheral blood. This chain connects TRBV20-1 to TRBJ1-1; D unresolved. The CDR3 protein is CSARQFTEAFF. The CDR3 DNA reads TGCAGTGCTAGACAATTCACTGAAGCTTTCTTT.